This T cell receptor beta chain derives from a study of blood T cell repertoires in COVID-19. Study background: Acute and convalescent COVID-19 samples came from the United States, Italy and Spain.

Produced via immunoSEQ multiplex PCR; TCRdb's table is partial and in-frame only. In the table there are about 200,000 clones, around 85% of which are singletons. Participants, 18 to 89 years old, spanned approximately 26 US areas. In assigning cohorts, the study relied on participant-reported clinical history. Two negative PCRs, clearance, or symptom resolution were required of recovered Cohort 3 donors. CDR1 and CDR2 (germline): MNHNS, SASEGT. CDR3 length equals 12 residues. V was cut by 3 bases and J by 2 bases, with 5 bases left in between. This receptor was identified in a man aged 40-49 years who had recovered from COVID-19. The V gene is TRBV6-1, the J gene TRBJ2-7, with a weak D call TRBD1 (5 bases). Material for sequencing was PBMCs or T cells enriched from blood (not recorded which). This chain's CDR3 is CASSEDTYEQYF. The CDR3 nucleotides read TGTGCCAGCAGTGAGGACACCTACGAGCAGTACTTC.